This T cell receptor (beta chain) was obtained from a study of response to subunit inactivated influenza vaccine. TCRdb passed the RT-PCR reads through MiXCR, listing each CDR3 protein once. The table records over 300,000 distinct CDR3 sequences, 20% to 25% of them present only once. This clonotype was seen a few times. The TCR comes from a man between 45 and 75 years old who received an inactivated influenza vaccine. The input for sequencing was PBMCs from blood, taken approximately 22 months after vaccination.

Here the CDR3 reads CASSSGLGYTF. The CDR3 DNA reads TGTGCCAGCAGCTCGGGGTTGGGCTACACCTTC. This sequence joins TRBV6-5 and TRBJ1-2; D is unresolved. This CDR3 has 11 amino acids. With 6 bases removed from V and 8 bases from J, the gap between germline ends came to 10 bases. Germline V CDR1 and CDR2: MNHEY, SVGAGI.